This T cell receptor (beta chain) was captured by sequencing in a study of blood T cell repertoires in COVID-19. For the study at large: PBMCs, B-cell-depleted T cells, or T cells were the source of the cDNA or gDNA that made up the material.

In the source study's methods: The authors estimated nucleated cell counts from reference gene primer amplification. Clones were sequenced by immunoSEQ multiplex PCR, and TCRdb holds only the in-frame ones, with some missing. Clone size and the V and J calls come from that table; the DNA yielded D and trimming. The sample includes about 180,000 clones, roughly nine tenths of them seen just once. There are 15 residues in the CDR3. Trimming took 5 bases from V and 1 from J, leaving 14 bases between them. Germline V lookup: CDR1 SGHAT, CDR2 FQNNGV. This TCR derives from a woman in her thirties with active or convalescent COVID-19. The sample comprised peripheral blood. The chain couples TRBV11-2 to TRBJ2-5; a possible D gene is TRBD2 (6 bases). The CDR3 loop reads CASSPGGTIQETQYF. CDR3 coding DNA: TGTGCCAGCAGCCCTGGGGGGACGATCCAAGAGACCCAGTACTTC.